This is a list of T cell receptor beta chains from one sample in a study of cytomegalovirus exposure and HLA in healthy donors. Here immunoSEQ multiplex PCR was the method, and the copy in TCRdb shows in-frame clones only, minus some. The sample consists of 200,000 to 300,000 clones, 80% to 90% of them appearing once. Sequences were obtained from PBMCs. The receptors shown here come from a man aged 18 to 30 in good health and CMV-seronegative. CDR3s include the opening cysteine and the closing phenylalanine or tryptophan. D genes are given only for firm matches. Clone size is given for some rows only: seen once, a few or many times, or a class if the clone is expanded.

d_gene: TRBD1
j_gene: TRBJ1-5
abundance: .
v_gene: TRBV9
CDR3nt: TGTGCCAGCAGCCTCGGGACAGGGGAAGGCAATCAGCCCCAGCATTTT
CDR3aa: CASSLGTGEGNQPQHF

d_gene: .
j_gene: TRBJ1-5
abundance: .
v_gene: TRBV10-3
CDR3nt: TGTGCCATCAGTGAAAGCAGCGGGGGGGAGCCCCAGCATTTT
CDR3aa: CAISESSGGEPQHF

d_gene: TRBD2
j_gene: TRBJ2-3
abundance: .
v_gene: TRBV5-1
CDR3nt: TGCGCCAGCAGCCCGACTAGCGGCAGCACAGATACGCAGTATTTT
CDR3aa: CASSPTSGSTDTQYF

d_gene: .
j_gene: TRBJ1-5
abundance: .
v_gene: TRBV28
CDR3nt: TGTGCCAGCAGGACAGCAAATCAGCCCCAGCATTTT
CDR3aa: CASRTANQPQHF

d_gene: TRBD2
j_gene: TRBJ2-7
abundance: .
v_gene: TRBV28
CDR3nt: TGTGCCATCCGGACTAGCGGGAGTTACGAGCAGTACTTC
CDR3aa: CAIRTSGSYEQYF

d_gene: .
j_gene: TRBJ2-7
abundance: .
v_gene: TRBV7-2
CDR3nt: TGTGCCAGCAGCCTCCGGACTTCCCACACCTACGAGCAGTACTTC
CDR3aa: CASSLRTSHTYEQYF

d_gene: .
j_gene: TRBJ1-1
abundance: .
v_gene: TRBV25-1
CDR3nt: TGTGCCAGCAGTCCGAGGGTTGACACTGAAGCTTTCTTT
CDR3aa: CASSPRVDTEAFF

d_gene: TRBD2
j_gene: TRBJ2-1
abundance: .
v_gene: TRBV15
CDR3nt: TGTGCCACCAGCACCGGACTAGCGGGGGGGGTCCTAGCCACGCAGTTCTTC
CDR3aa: CATSTGLAGGVLATQFF

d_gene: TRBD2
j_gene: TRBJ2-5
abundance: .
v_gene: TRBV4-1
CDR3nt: TGCGCCAGCAGCCAAGGATGGGGGACTAATGCTCAAGAGACCCAGTACTTC
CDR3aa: CASSQGWGTNAQETQYF

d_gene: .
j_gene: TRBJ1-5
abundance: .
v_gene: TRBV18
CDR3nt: TGTGCCAGCTCACTAAATCAGGGGACGAATCAGCCCCAGCATTTT
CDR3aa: CASSLNQGTNQPQHF

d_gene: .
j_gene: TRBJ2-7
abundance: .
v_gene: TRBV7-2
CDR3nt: TGTGCCAGCAGCCAAAACCGGGAATTATCCCTCTACGAGCAGTACTTC
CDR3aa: CASSQNRELSLYEQYF

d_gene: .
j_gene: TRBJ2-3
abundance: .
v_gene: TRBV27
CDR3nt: TGTGCCAGCTCAGTGGGCACTAGGGGCACAGATACGCAGTATTTT
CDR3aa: CASSVGTRGTDTQYF

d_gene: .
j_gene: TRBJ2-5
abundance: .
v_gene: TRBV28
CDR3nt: TGTGCCAGCAGCCCCCCTAGGGGGTGGGAGACCCAGTACTTC
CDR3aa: CASSPPRGWETQYF

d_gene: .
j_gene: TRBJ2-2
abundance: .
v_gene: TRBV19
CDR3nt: TGTGCCAGCCTCGGGGGGGAGCTGTTTTTT
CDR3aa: CASLGGELFF

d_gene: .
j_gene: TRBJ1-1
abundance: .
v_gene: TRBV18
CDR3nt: TGTGCCAGCTCACCACAGGAGGGCACTGAAGCTTTCTTT
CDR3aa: CASSPQEGTEAFF

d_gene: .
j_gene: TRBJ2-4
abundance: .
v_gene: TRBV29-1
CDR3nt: TGCAGCACCTGGACCACGGGGGCCAAAAACATTCAGTACTTC
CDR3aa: CSTWTTGAKNIQYF

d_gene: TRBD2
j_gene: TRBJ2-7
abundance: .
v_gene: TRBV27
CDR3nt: TGTGCCAGCAGTTTATCTGCGGGAGCGGTTTACGAGCAGTACTTC
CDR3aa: CASSLSAGAVYEQYF

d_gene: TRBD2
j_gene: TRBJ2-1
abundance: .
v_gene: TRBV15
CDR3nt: TGTGCCACCAGCGAGCGACTAGCGACCTTGAACAATGAGCAGTTCTTC
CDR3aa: CATSERLATLNNEQFF

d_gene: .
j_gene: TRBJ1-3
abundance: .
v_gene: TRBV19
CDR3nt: TGTGCCAGTACCGCGGGACGGCCACCCTCTGGAAACACCATATATTTT
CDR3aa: CASTAGRPPSGNTIYF

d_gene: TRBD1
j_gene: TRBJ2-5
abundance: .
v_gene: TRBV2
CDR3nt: TGTGCCAGCAGTGAAGGTGCAGGACAGGTGGAGACCCAGTACTTC
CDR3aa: CASSEGAGQVETQYF

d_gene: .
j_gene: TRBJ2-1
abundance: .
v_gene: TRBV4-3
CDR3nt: TGCGCCAGCAGCCAAGATACATTAAGCTCCTACAATGAGCAGTTCTTC
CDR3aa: CASSQDTLSSYNEQFF

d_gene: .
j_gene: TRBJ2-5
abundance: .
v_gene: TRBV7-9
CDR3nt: TGTGCCAGCAGCCAACCGACTAGTAAGAATGAGACCCAGTACTTC
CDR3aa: CASSQPTSKNETQYF

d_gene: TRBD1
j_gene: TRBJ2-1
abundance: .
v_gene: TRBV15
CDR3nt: TGTGCCACCAGCATCGAAAGACAGGGGAGCTTATACAATGAGCAGTTCTTC
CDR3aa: CATSIERQGSLYNEQFF

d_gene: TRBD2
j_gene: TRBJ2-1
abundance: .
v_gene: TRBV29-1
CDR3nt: TGCAGCGTGCTTGGACTAGCGGGTGAGCAGTTCTTC
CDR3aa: CSVLGLAGEQFF

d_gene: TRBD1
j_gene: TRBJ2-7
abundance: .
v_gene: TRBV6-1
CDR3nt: TGTGCCAGCAGAGAGGACAGGGACTACGAGCAGTACTTC
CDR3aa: CASREDRDYEQYF

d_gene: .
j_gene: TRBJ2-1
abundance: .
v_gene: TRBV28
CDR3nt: TGTGCCGGAGCCCGAGGGCCCCCCTCCTACAATGAGCAGTTCTTC
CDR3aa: CAGARGPPSYNEQFF

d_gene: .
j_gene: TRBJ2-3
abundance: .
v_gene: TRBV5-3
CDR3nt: TGTGCCAGAAGATCGACCGGGACTCCTAGCACAGATACGCAGTATTTT
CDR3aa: CARRSTGTPSTDTQYF

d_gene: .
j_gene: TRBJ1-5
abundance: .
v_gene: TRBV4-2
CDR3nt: TGTGCCAGCAGCCAAGCATGGCAGGGAAGCCAGCCCCAGCATTTT
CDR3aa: CASSQAWQGSQPQHF

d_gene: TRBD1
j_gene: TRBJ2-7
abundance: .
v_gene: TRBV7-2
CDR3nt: TGTGCCAGCGGCTGGGACAGGGGGTTTGTGGAGCAGTACTTC
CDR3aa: CASGWDRGFVEQYF

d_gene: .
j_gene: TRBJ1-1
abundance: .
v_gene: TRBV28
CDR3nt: TGTGCCAGCAGCTACCGAGATATGACAAACACTGAAGCTTTCTTT
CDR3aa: CASSYRDMTNTEAFF

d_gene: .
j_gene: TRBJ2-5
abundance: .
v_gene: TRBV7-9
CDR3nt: TGTGCCAGCAGCTCTACCCATGGGGGCGCGTTGGAGACCCAGTACTTC
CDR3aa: CASSSTHGGALETQYF

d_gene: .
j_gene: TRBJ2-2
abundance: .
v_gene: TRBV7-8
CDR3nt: TGTGCCAGCAGCTTGACTTCGAACACCGGGGAGCTGTTTTTT
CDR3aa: CASSLTSNTGELFF

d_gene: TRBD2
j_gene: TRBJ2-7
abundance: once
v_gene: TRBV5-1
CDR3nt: TGCGCCAGCAGCGCCGGGACTACTACCTACGAGCAGTACTTC
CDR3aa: CASSAGTTTYEQYF

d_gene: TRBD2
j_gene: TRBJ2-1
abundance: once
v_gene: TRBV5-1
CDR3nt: TGCGCCAGCAGCTTGGGACTAGCGGTCGGGGCCCCGTTCTACAATGAGCAGTTCTTC
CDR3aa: CASSLGLAVGAPFYNEQFF

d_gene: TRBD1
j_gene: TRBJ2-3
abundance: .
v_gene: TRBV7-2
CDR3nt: TGTGCCAGCAGCTTACGACAGGGTCTAGGGGATACGCAGTATTTT
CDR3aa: CASSLRQGLGDTQYF

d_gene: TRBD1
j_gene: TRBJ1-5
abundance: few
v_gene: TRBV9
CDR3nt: TGTGCCAGCAGCCCACAGGGGCAGCGCAATCAGCCCCAGCATTTT
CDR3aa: CASSPQGQRNQPQHF

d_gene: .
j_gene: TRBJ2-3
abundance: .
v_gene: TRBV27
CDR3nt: TGTGCCAGCAGTTTAGACAACACAGATACGCAGTATTTT
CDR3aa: CASSLDNTDTQYF

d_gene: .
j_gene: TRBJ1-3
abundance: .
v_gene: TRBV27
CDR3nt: TGTGCCAGCAGTTCCATCCCTGGAAACACCATATATTTT
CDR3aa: CASSSIPGNTIYF

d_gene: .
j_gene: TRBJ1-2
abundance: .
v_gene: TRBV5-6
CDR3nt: TGTGCCAGCAGCCTCCGCCACAGGGAACGGGATGGCTACACCTTC
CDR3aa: CASSLRHRERDGYTF

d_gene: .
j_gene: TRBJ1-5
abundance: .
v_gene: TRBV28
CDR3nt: TGTGCCAGCAGTTTAGATGGGGGCTGGCAGCCCCAGCATTTT
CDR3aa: CASSLDGGWQPQHF

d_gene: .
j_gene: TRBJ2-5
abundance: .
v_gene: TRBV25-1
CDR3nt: TGTGCCAGCAGTGACAAGTTCAGGGTTGTGAAAGAGACCCAGTACTTC
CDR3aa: CASSDKFRVVKETQYF

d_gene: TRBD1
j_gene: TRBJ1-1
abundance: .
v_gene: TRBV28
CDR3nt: TGTGCCAGCACCCAAGGGGGACAGCTTTCCGATGAAGCTTTCTTT
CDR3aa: CASTQGGQLSDEAFF

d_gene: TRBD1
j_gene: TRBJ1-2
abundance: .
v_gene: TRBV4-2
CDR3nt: TGTGCCAGCAGCCACCTCCGACAGGGTGGCTACACCTTC
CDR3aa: CASSHLRQGGYTF

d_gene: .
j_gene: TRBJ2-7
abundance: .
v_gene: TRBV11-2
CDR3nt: TGTGCCAGCAGCTTATCCGACGAGCAGTACTTC
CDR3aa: CASSLSDEQYF

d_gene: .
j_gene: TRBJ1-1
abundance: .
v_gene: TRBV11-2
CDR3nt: TGTGCCAGCAGTCGGGGGTTTGAAGCTTTCTTT
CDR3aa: CASSRGFEAFF

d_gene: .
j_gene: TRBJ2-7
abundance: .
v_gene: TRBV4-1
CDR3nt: TGCGCCAGCAGCCAAGATAGCTACGAGCAGTACTTC
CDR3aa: CASSQDSYEQYF

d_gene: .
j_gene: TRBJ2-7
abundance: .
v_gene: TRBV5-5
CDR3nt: TGTGCCAGCAGCCTGGACGGAGACTACGAGCAGTACTTC
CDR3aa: CASSLDGDYEQYF

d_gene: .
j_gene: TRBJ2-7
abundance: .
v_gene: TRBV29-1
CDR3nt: TGCAGCGTTGAAGATCGTCTCGGGGAGCAGTACTTC
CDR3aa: CSVEDRLGEQYF

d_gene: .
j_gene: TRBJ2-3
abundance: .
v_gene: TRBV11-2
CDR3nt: TGTGCCAGCAGCACAAACAGGGATACGCAGTATTTT
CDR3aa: CASSTNRDTQYF

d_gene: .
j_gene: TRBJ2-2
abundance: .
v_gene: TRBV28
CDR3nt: TGTGCCAGCATCCCGGGACTTGGATTTACCGGGGAGCTGTTTTTT
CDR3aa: CASIPGLGFTGELFF

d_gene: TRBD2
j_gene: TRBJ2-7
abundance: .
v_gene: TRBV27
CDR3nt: TGTGCCAGCAGGACTAGCGGGAGCTACGAGCAGTACTTC
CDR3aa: CASRTSGSYEQYF

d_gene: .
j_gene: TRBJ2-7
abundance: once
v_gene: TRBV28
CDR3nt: TGTGCCAGCAGTTCTCTGGAGGGCCCCAACGAGCAGTACTTC
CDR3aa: CASSSLEGPNEQYF

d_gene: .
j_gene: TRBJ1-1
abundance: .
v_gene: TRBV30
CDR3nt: TGTGCCTGGAGTGTAGTATTAGTGGTGAATTTCTATACCATGAACACTGAAGCTTTCTTT
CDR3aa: CAWSVVLVVNFYTMNTEAFF

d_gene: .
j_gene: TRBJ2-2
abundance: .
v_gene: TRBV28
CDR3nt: TGTGCCAGCAGTTTTTCCCCCATCACCGGGGAGCTGTTTTTT
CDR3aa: CASSFSPITGELFF

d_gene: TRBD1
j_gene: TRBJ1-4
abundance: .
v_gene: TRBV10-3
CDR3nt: TGTGCCATCAGTTCTGACAGGGGCGGGGAAAAACTGTTTTTT
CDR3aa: CAISSDRGGEKLFF

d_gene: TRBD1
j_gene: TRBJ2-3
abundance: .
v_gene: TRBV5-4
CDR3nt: TGTGCCAGCAGCTCGGGACAGGAAGTAGGAGATACGCAGTATTTT
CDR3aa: CASSSGQEVGDTQYF

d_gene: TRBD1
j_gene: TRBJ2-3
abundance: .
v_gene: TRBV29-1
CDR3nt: TGCAGCGTTGCAATCGCAGGGGGCGGTTCAGATACGCAGTATTTT
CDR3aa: CSVAIAGGGSDTQYF

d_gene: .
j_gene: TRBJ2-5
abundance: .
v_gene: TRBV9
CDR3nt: TGTGCCAGCAGCGTAGGGGGTAGCGGCTCCCAAGAGACCCAGTACTTC
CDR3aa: CASSVGGSGSQETQYF

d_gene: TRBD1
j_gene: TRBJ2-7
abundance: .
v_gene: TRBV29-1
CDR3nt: TGCAGCGTTGAGGACCCAGGGGGATACGAGCAGTACTTC
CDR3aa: CSVEDPGGYEQYF